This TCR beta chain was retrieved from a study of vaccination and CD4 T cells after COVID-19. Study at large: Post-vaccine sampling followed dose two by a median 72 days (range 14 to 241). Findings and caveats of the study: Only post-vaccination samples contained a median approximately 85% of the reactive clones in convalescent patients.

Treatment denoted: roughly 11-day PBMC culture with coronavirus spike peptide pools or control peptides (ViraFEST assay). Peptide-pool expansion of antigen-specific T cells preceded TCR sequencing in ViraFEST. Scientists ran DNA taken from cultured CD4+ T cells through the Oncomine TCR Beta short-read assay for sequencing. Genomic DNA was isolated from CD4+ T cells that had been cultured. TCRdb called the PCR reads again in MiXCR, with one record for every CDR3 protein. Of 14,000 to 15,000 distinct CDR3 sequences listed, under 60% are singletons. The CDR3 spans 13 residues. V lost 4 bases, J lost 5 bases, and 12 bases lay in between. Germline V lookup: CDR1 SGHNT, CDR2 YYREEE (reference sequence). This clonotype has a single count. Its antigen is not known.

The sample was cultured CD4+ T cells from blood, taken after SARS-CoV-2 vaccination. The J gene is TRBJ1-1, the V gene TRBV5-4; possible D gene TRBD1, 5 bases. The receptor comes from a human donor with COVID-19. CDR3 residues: CASSEQGRTEAFF. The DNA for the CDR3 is TGTGCCAGCAGCGAGCAGGGAAGGACTGAAGCTTTCTTT.